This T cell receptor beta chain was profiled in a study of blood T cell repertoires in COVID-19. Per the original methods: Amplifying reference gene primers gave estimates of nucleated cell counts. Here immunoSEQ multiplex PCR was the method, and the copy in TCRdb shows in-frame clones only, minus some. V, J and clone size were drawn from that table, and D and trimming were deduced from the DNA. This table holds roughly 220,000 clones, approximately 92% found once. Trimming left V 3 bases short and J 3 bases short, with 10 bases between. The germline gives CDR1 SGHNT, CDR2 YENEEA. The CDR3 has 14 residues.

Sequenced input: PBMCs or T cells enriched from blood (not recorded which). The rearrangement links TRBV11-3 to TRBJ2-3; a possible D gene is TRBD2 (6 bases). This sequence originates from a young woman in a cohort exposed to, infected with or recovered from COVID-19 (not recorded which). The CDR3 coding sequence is TGTGCCAGCAGCTTGATGCGGGAAACAGATACGCAGTATTTT. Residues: CASSLMRETDTQYF.